This T cell receptor beta chain was captured in a study of T-cell memory formation after mild COVID-19. TCRdb itself ran the 5' RACE reads through MiXCR, one entry per CDR3 protein. The sample yields 110,000 to 150,000 distinct CDR3 sequences, around 27% seen once. CDR3 length: 13 residues. V lost 1 base and J 5 bases, leaving 9 bases between the germline ends. Germline V CDR1 and CDR2: KGHSH, LQKENI. The chain uses TRBV18 and TRBJ2-7, with D possibly TRBD1 on 6 matching bases. The sample consisted of PBMCs or a T cell subset sorted from them (not recorded which). The TCR was taken from an adult woman who had mild COVID-19 (a few samples of this study predate the infection). Cell type and time point are not known. The CDR3 DNA reads as TGTGCCAGCTCACCACTCGAGGGGGACGAGCAGTACTTC. Its translation: CASSPLEGDEQYF.